The sequence of this TCR beta chain was determined in a study of control samples from healthy donors and cancer patients. The data were produced by immunoSEQ multiplex PCR, yet TCRdb's version contains in-frame clones alone and is incomplete. The repertoire holds about 120,000 clones, approximately 90% seen once, with 2% to 2.5% in the top ten. This CDR3 is built from 15 residues. Trimming removed 5 bases from V and 5 bases from J, with 16 bases in between. Germline V CDR1 and CDR2: SEHNR, FQNEAQ (reference sequence). Sequencing input: blood. The J gene is TRBJ2-1, the V gene TRBV7-9; D is unresolved. The sequence came from a woman aged 70 to 79 in good health. The CDR3, as DNA: TGTGCCAGCAGCCTGCACCAGAATCTCAACAATGAGCAGTTCTTC. Protein sequence: CASSLHQNLNNEQFF.